The TCR beta chain under discussion was sequenced for a study of cytomegalovirus exposure and HLA in healthy donors. The length of the CDR3 is 15 residues. Germline V CDR1 and CDR2: ENHRY, SYGVKD. V was clipped by 3 bases and J by 2 bases; unmatched bases: 7. 13 Jbeta primers and 60 Vbeta primers were used for the PCR. Method: immunoSEQ multiplex PCR; TCRdb's copy keeps in-frame clones and lacks some. The table lists under 200,000 clones, about 84% of them singletons, with around 1.3% in the top ten. Sequences were obtained from PBMCs. The chain recombines TRBV10-3 with TRBJ2-7; 7 bases are a match to TRBD1. The receptor's source is a man aged 50 to 59 in good health and CMV-seropositive. Here the CDR3 DNA reads TGTGCCATCAGTGACCAAGCAGGGGGTCCCTACGAGCAGTACTTC. Protein: CAISDQAGGPYEQYF.